The source of this T cell receptor (beta chain) is a study of blood T cell repertoires in COVID-19. Background on the study: PBMCs, B-cell-depleted T cells, or T cells were the source of the cDNA or gDNA that made up the material.

The V end was cut by 4 bases, the J end by 6 bases, with 18 bases between. Germline lookup yields CDR1 SGHVS and CDR2 FQNEAQ. This CDR3 comprises 15 residues. This clone was detected only a few times. Per the study methods: From reference gene primer amplification, estimates of nucleated cell counts were derived. The table came from immunoSEQ multiplex PCR; TCRdb's copy has only in-frame clones and leaves some out. The V and J calls and the clone size are those of that table, but D and trimming were determined from the DNA. The sample consists of hundreds of thousands of clones, 87% of them appearing once.

The V call is TRBV7-8, the J call TRBJ2-5, with D possibly being TRBD2 (5 bases). Specimen: peripheral blood. The source is a man between 18 and 35 years old with active or convalescent COVID-19. The CDR3 DNA reads TGTGCCAGCAGCTCCCCGGGCGGAGGAAGAAAGACCCAGTACTTC. Protein sequence: CASSSPGGGRKTQYF.